A selection of T cell receptor beta chains follows, all from one sample in a study of blood T cell repertoires in COVID-19. Libraries were prepared by immunoSEQ multiplex PCR; TCRdb keeps only in-frame clonotypes and omits some of them. The data contain more than 10,000 clones, 90% of them singletons. Source material: peripheral blood. The receptor source for this set is a human donor with active COVID-19. The donor label of this sample is uncertain. Both conserved end residues are part of each CDR3. The order of the fields is clone size, V gene, CDR3 length, J gene, D gene, CDR3 protein, CDR3 DNA. The D gene is left open where the match is weak. The size entry is marked missing in some rows and otherwise reads once, few, many or a size class.

>.|TRBV4-1|16|TRBJ1-1|TRBD1
CASSLGQGLRNTEAFF
TGCGCCAGCAGCCTGGGACAGGGGCTTAGGAACACTGAAGCTTTCTTT
>.|TRBV24-1|18|TRBJ2-3|TRBD1
CATSDPREGTGSTDTQYF
TGTGCCACCAGTGATCCCCGCGAAGGGACAGGGTCTACAGATACGCAGTATTTT
>.|TRBV24-1|15|TRBJ2-2|.
CATSAEAATTGELFF
TGTGCCACCAGTGCAGAGGCGGCCACCACCGGGGAGCTGTTTTTT
>.|TRBV7-9|16|TRBJ1-6|.
CASSSGGIGYNSPLHF
TGTGCCAGCAGCTCCGGGGGGATAGGGTATAATTCACCCCTCCACTTT
>.|TRBV24-1|14|TRBJ2-1|TRBD1
CATSDSGTDNEQFF
TGTGCCACCAGTGACTCCGGGACAGACAATGAGCAGTTCTTC
>.|TRBV25-1|17|TRBJ2-7|TRBD2
CASSEYLGLAGEEEQYF
TGTGCCAGCAGTGAATATCTAGGACTAGCGGGGGAGGAAGAGCAGTACTTC
>.|TRBV7-2|14|TRBJ2-7|TRBD2
CASSGAGGPREQYF
TGTGCCAGCAGCGGAGCGGGGGGGCCTCGGGAGCAGTACTTC
>once|TRBV18|15|TRBJ2-1|.
CASSPLAGTYNEQFF
TGTGCCAGCTCACCACTGGCGGGGACCTACAATGAGCAGTTCTTC
>.|TRBV5-8|15|TRBJ1-4|TRBD1
CASSPGQGGNEKLFF
TGTGCCAGCAGCCCAGGACAGGGGGGTAATGAAAAACTGTTTTTT
>.|TRBV7-3|14|TRBJ2-1|TRBD1
CASSSSLTGAGQFF
TGTGCCAGCAGCTCGTCTTTGACAGGGGCAGGGCAGTTCTTC
>.|TRBV7-3|15|TRBJ1-5|.
CASSLGSGPNQPQHF
TGTGCCAGCAGCTTAGGGTCAGGGCCCAATCAGCCCCAGCATTTT
>.|TRBV9|15|TRBJ1-2|TRBD1
CASSAGTGRSYGYTF
TGTGCCAGCAGCGCCGGGACAGGGCGATCCTATGGCTACACCTTC
>few|TRBV9|16|TRBJ2-1|TRBD2
CASSVEGLAFFNEQFF
TGTGCCAGCAGCGTAGAGGGACTAGCATTCTTCAATGAGCAGTTCTTC
>.|TRBV7-6|16|TRBJ1-3|TRBD1
CASSRDSLSSGNTIYF
TGTGCCAGCAGCCGGGACAGCCTTTCTTCTGGAAACACCATATATTTT